This T cell receptor delta chain was sequenced for a study of Vδ1+ human thymocytes. As for this clone: Its matching antigen is unknown.

CDR3 size: 23 residues. Trimming removed 1 base from V and 0 bases from J; junction bases left unmatched: 23. Germline V CDR1 and CDR2: TSWWSYY, QGS. Sequences come from RNA converted to cDNA by reverse transcription. Multiplex PCR used pooled V-gene forward primers and a constant-region reverse primer to amplify CDR3s. TCRdb reran clone calling via CATT on the multiplex PCR reads. The table includes tens of thousands of delta-chain clones, 25% to 30% detected once. The sorted cells were CD3+ Vdelta1+ Vdelta2- thymocytes from alphabeta-depleted thymus. Purity of the sorted Vdelta1+ thymocytes ranged from 98% to 99.6%. Study-wide results and limits: Despite high sort purity, roughly a fifth of thymic T cell receptor delta sequences were Vdelta2. Bulk data may be misread because of unexpected Vdelta2 sequences. Thymic TRG and TRD repertoires appeared highly polyclonal.

The sample was Vdelta1+ gamma-delta thymocytes from the thymus. Documented subset: FACS-sorted CD3+ TCRalphabeta- TCRVdelta1+ TCRVdelta2- thymocytes. The receptor was isolated from a boy under two years old who had congenital heart surgery. The rearrangement uses TRDV1 and TRDJ1; 10 bases align to TRDD3. The CDR3 is CALGERSPTKRCGGYLYTDKLIF. The CDR3 DNA sequence: TGTGCTCTTGGGGAACGGTCGCCTACAAAGAGATGTGGGGGATACTTGTACACCGATAAACTCATCTTT.